This T cell receptor (beta chain) was obtained from a study of cytomegalovirus exposure and HLA in healthy donors. General study results and limits: It was likely that a cluster of highly shared sequence variants was a sequencing artifact. Cytomegalovirus association was assigned to around 150 TCR beta chains. An analysis done earlier found most TCR beta V segments productive about 87% or about 30% of the time.

For this clone: What it binds is not known.

The CDR3 covers 19 residues. Germline CDR1 SGHRS, CDR2 YFSETQ. After removal of 0 bases from V and 6 bases from J, the junction contained 11 bases not matched to a gene. The PCR had 60 Vbeta and 13 Jbeta primers. Authors' processing steps: Per a later analysis, the number of unique TCR beta chains was about 78 million, of which around 9.9 million were shared. TCRdb's table, derived via immunoSEQ multiplex PCR, lists solely in-frame clones and lacks some. V and J calls and clone size come straight from that table; D and trimming were deduced from the DNA. The table counts over 45,000 clones; 2.1% lies in the top ten.

The sequenced sample was PBMCs. The sequence derives from a woman under 30 in good health and CMV-seronegative. The chain joins TRBV5-1 to TRBJ2-1; TRBD2 aligns across 14 bases. CDR3 amino acids: CASSLVETSGRGSGNEQFF. The CDR3 bases are TGCGCCAGCAGCTTGGTCGAGACTAGCGGGAGGGGGTCGGGCAATGAGCAGTTCTTC.